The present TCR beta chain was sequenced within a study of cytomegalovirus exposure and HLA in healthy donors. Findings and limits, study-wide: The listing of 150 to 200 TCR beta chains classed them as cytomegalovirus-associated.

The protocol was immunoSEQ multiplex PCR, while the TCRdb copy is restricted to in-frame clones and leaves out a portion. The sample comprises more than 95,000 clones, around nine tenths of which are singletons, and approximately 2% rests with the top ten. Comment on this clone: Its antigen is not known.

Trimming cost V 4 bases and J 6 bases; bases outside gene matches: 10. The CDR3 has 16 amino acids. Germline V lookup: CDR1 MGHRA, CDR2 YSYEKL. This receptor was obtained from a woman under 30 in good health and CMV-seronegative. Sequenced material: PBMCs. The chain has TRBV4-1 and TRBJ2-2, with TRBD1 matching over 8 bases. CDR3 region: CASSPRTGLLPGELFF. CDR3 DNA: TGCGCCAGCAGCCCCAGGACAGGGTTACTCCCCGGGGAGCTGTTTTTT.